What follows is one T cell receptor (beta chain) and its context. Antigen specificity is unknown. The data were obtained in a study of memory CD4+ T cells and cytomegalovirus serostatus. About the study: Donors were healthy Belgian adults, several CMV seropositive and around 23 seronegative. Whole-study findings and limits: Of around 160 reported CMV TCRbeta sequences, about 70 were found in memory CD4+ repertoires.

The method was immunoSEQ multiplex PCR; TCRdb's version includes in-frame clones alone and lacks a portion of them. Of approximately 40,000 clones listed, about three quarters were seen once; the top ten hold under 7.5%. CDR3 length: 16 residues. Trimming cost V 6 bases and J 1 base; bases outside gene matches: 4. From germline, CDR1 is KGHSH and CDR2 LQKENI. Single viable CD3+CD4+CD8-CD45RO+ cells were sorted as the memory CD4+ T cells. This receptor was taken from an adult in good health and CMV-seronegative. Sequences were obtained from memory CD4+ T cells from blood. The gene calls are TRBV18 and TRBJ2-6; TRBD1 matches at 9 bases. The CDR3 sequence is CASSSQGASGANVLTF. CDR3 nucleotide sequence: TGTGCCAGCTCCTCACAGGGGGCATCTGGGGCCAACGTCCTGACTTTC.